Detailed here is one T cell receptor (beta chain). Its antigen is undetermined. This CDR3 is built from 16 residues. Trimming pared 4 bases from V and 4 bases from J, leaving 18 bases between. CDR1 is SGHRS, CDR2 YFSETQ, per germline. These data come from a study of cytomegalovirus exposure and HLA in healthy donors. For the study at large: Tens of millions of unique TCRs from HLA-typed donors were held in an early release of data. The study's findings and limits: Sequences of the TCR beta chain were said to predict the HLA-A and HLA-B alleles of most subjects accurately. The productive fraction for most TCR beta V segments was about 87% or about 30% in an earlier analysis.

The PCR employed 60 Vbeta primers together with 13 Jbeta primers. Clones were read by immunoSEQ multiplex PCR, and TCRdb kept only the in-frame ones, dropping some. With approximately 110,000 clones in the sample, the ten largest clones hold about 0.59%. The source material was PBMCs. The chain employs TRBV5-1 and TRBJ2-1; weak D call: TRBD2 (6 bases). The sequence derives from a man aged 45-65 years in good health and CMV-seronegative. For the CDR3, the DNA is TGCGCCAGCAGCCGACTATTGGCGGGGAGTTACAATGAGCAGTTCTTC. Amino acid sequence: CASSRLLAGSYNEQFF.